This record looks at one T cell receptor beta chain sequence and its context. This CDR3 has 14 residues. The germline CDR1 and CDR2 sequences are SEHNR and FQNEAQ (reference sequence). V gave up 2 bases and J gave up 3 bases, with 8 bases separating them. These data are taken from a study of blood T cell repertoires in COVID-19. The data were produced by immunoSEQ multiplex PCR, yet TCRdb's version contains in-frame clones alone and is incomplete. The sample holds 80,000 to 95,000 clones, 86% seen once. Sample: peripheral blood. V gene TRBV7-9 combines with J gene TRBJ1-3, with D uncertain. The receptor was isolated from a woman aged 80 or over in a cohort sampled during active or convalescent COVID-19. The CDR3 region is CASSLTGSGNTIYF. The CDR3 bases are TGTGCCAGCAGCTTAACGGGGAGTGGAAACACCATATATTTT.